This TCR beta chain was identified in a study of shared clonotypes between healthy human individuals. Whole-study findings and limits: Clonotype sharing among donors was expected to depend on sequencing depth. The donor pool, a small one, limited the genetic and exposure-history diversity represented. Some naive CD4 clonotypes, 4% to 6%, turned up in common across a handful of donors.

In regard to this clone: Its antigen remains unidentified.

V dropped 7 bases and J dropped 5 bases, with 14 bases sitting between them. The CDR3 runs 13 residues. Per germline, CDR1 MDHEN and CDR2 SYDVKM. The test was conducted at deep level. Assay: immunoSEQ multiplex PCR; the TCRdb copy retains only in-frame clones and omits some. The sample consists of roughly 1,000,000 clones, about 84% of them appearing once. This TCR was sampled from a man aged 18 to 29 in good health. Some clones in this sample may be carry-over from other donors' samples. Sequencing used memory CD4+ T cells from PBMCs. The subset is: CD45RA-negative fraction. This sequence joins TRBV28 and TRBJ1-2; D unresolved. The CDR3 DNA sequence: TGTGCCAGCACCATCATCCCCAGTTATGGCTACACCTTC. Its protein is CASTIIPSYGYTF.